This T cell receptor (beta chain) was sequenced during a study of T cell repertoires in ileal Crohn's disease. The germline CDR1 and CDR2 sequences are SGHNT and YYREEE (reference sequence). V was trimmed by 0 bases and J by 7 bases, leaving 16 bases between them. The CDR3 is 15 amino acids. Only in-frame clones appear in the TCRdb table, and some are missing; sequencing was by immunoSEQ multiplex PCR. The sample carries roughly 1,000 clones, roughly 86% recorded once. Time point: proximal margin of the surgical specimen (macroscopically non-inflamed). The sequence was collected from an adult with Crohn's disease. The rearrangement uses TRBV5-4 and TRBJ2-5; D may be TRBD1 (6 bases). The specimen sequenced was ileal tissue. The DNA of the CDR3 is TGTGCCAGCAGCTTGGAGGCAGGGGCCAGGGCGACCCAGTACTTC. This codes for CASSLEAGARATQYF. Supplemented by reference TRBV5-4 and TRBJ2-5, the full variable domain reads ETGVTQSPTHLIKTRGQQVTLRCSSQSGHNTVSWYQQALGQGPQFIFQYYREEENGRGNFPPRFSGLQFPNYSSELNVNALELDDSALYLCASSLEAGARATQYFGPGTRLLVL.